This passage covers 16 T cell receptor beta chains from one sample sequenced in a study of T cell repertoires in cytomegalovirus infection (dated by TCRdb to about 2019). The run used an Illumina HiSeq 1500. TCRdb reprocessing: public reads trimmed at Q25 with fastp, clones called with MiXCR, in-frame beta chains kept. Entries that share a CDR3 protein sequence are merged under the most common genes and DNA. The sample records about 490,000 distinct CDR3 sequences, approximately 15% of which are singletons. The ten largest clones add up to 20% to 30% of the sample. The specimen sequenced was CD8+ T cells from PBMCs. These receptors came from a human donor in good health (CMV status not recorded). Some clones in this sample may be carry-over from other donors' samples.

This clonotype was seen a handful of times. The genes are TRBV7-3 and TRBJ2-2; 7 bases fit TRBD2. CDR1 is SGHTA and CDR2 is FQGTGA in the germline V gene. The CDR3 loop spans 14 amino acids. V shed 0 bases, J shed 6 bases, and the junction held 1 base outside the gene matches. The CDR3 DNA reads TGTGCCAGCAGCTTAACTGGGGGGGCCGGGGAGCTGTTTTTT. It yields the protein CASSLTGGAGELFF.

Remarks on this clonotype: This may stem from a read error, because a much larger clone lies one nucleotide away. This is likely a read error, given that the CDR3 carries no conserved phenylalanine or tryptophan at its end. The genes are TRBV25-1 and TRBJ1-2; D is perhaps TRBD1 (5 bases). The V gene's germline CDR1 is MGHDK and CDR2 SYGVNS. V dropped 2 bases and J dropped 7 bases, with 11 bases sitting between them. CDR3 length equals 13 residues. The CDR3 reads CASSEIRGLGYTL. The DNA of the CDR3 is TGTGCCAGCAGTGAAATCCGGGGCCTTGGCTACACCTTA.

The CDR3 protein is CASSEGTSGTEQYF. The CDR3 coding sequence is TGTGCCAGCAGTGAGGGGACTAGCGGGACTGAGCAGTACTTC. The chain has TRBV6-4 and TRBJ2-7, with 13 bases identical to TRBD2. The CDR3 runs 14 residues. The J segment lost 7 bases and the V segment lost 3 bases, leaving 3 bases of the junction unmatched. CDR1 is MRHNA and CDR2 is SNTAGT in the germline V gene.

This clonotype has at least ten counts. The CDR3 DNA is TGTGCCAGCAGCTTAGTAAGGGGTGGGAACACTGAAGCTTTCTTT. Translating it yields CASSLVRGGNTEAFF. The chain couples TRBV11-2 to TRBJ1-1; tentative D call: TRBD1 (5 bases). Trimming stripped 1 base from V and 1 base from J, with 10 bases between. The length of the CDR3 is 15 residues. The germline gives CDR1 SGHAT, CDR2 FQNNGV.

The table lists this clonotype with a few counts. This sequence joins TRBV28 and TRBJ2-5, with TRBD2 identical over 11 bases. Germline V gene sequence: CDR1 MDHEN, CDR2 SYDVKM. The CDR3 consists of 16 residues. Losses at the gene ends were 2 bases for V and 3 bases for J; bases not matched to a gene: 5. The CDR3 DNA is TGTGCCAGCAGTTTACCCCTACTAGCGGGAGAAGAGACCCAGTACTTC. This encodes CASSLPLLAGEETQYF.

This sequence joins TRBV19 and TRBJ1-1, with 7 bases matching TRBD1. The CDR3 sequence is 15 residues long. V shed 5 bases, J shed 3 bases, and the junction held 9 bases outside the gene matches. Germline V gene sequence: CDR1 LNHDA, CDR2 SQIVND (reference sequence). The CDR3 spells CASSLLRGRDTEAFF. CDR3 in DNA: TGTGCCAGTAGTTTGCTAAGGGGGCGCGACACTGAAGCTTTCTTT.

This clonotype was observed many times. In DNA, the CDR3 is TGTGCCAGCAGCTTAGGTAGCGGGGGGACCCCAGATACGCAGTATTTT. Its translation is CASSLGSGGTPDTQYF. The chain recombines TRBV7-2 with TRBJ2-3, with 10 bases that match TRBD2. CDR1 and CDR2 (germline): SGHTA, FQGNSA. This CDR3 spans 16 amino acids. The ends lost 1 base at V and 4 bases at J; junction bases unmatched: 5.

This clonotype was detected ten times or more. The chain recombines TRBV7-8 with TRBJ2-1; 7 bases align to TRBD1. Germline CDR1 reads SGHVS; CDR2 reads FQNEAQ. V trimming: 5 bases; J trimming: 4 bases; junction bases outside the gene matches: 5. The CDR3 consists of 14 residues. In nucleotides, the CDR3 is TGTGCCAGCAGCGACAGGGTGGAGTACAATGAGCAGTTCTTC. Translating it yields CASSDRVEYNEQFF.

This clonotype came up many times. The gene calls are TRBV7-3 and TRBJ2-3, with 15 bases that match TRBD2. The germline gives CDR1 SGHTA, CDR2 FQGTGA. CDR3 length equals 17 residues. J was trimmed by 2 bases and V by 4 bases; bases with no gene match: 4. The CDR3 coding sequence is TGTGCCAGCAGCTCGGGACTAGCGGGGGGATCCACAGATACGCAGTATTTT. Translation: CASSSGLAGGSTDTQYF.

This clonotype was observed many times. J is TRBJ1-1 and V is TRBV27, with D unresolved. From germline, CDR1 is MNHEY and CDR2 SMNVEV (reference sequence). Trimming removed 3 bases from V and 9 bases from J, with 17 bases in between. The CDR3 consists of 14 residues. The CDR3 DNA reads as TGTGCCAGCAGTTTGAAAGTGATCGGACCCCAAGCTTTCTTT. Translated, it gives CASSLKVIGPQAFF.

This rearrangement joins TRBV20-1 to TRBJ2-7; maybe TRBD1 (5 bases). Germline V CDR1 and CDR2: DFQATT, SNEGSKA (reference sequence). CDR3 length: 14 residues. With 0 bases removed from V and 4 bases from J, the gap between germline ends came to 13 bases. This CDR3 reads CSARDDRQGYEQYF. The DNA for the CDR3 is TGCAGTGCTAGAGATGATCGGCAGGGATACGAGCAGTACTTC.

This chain links TRBV9 with TRBJ2-7; D is undetermined. The V end was cut by 4 bases, the J end by 4 bases, with 18 bases between. Germline V CDR1 and CDR2: SGDLS, YYNGEE. The CDR3 extends over 15 amino acids. The CDR3 nucleotides are TGTGCCAGCAGCCAAGGCCACCAAACGGGTTACGAGCAGTACTTC. Translating it yields CASSQGHQTGYEQYF.

The genes are TRBV19 and TRBJ2-2; no reliable D call. Germline loops: CDR1 LNHDA, CDR2 SQIVND (reference sequence). With 7 bases removed from V and 4 bases from J, the gap between germline ends came to 10 bases. The CDR3 has 13 residues. The CDR3 DNA follows: TGTGCCAGTAAATACTACCCCACCGGGGAGCTGTTTTTT. Translated, it gives CASKYYPTGELFF.

The count of this clonotype is one. The rearrangement joins TRBV6-6 to TRBJ2-7, with D possibly being TRBD1 (5 bases). V lost 0 bases, J lost 5 bases, and 5 bases lay in between. The germline gives CDR1 MNHNY, CDR2 SVGAGI (reference sequence). The CDR3 contains 12 residues. The CDR3 nucleotides read TGTGCCAGCAGTTACTCAGGGGACGAGCAGTACTTC. Amino acid sequence: CASSYSGDEQYF.

In regard to this clonotype: The germline gene is not matched at one end of the junction; a read error may be the cause. This chain joins TRBV6-6 and TRBJ2-1, with D unclear. CDR1 and CDR2 (germline): MNHNY, SVGAGI (reference sequence). CDR3 size: 14 residues. The chain's CDR3 is CASSYQVNYNEKFF. CDR3 coding DNA: TGTGCAAGCAGTTATCAGGTAAACTACAATGAGAAGTTCTTC.

This clonotype was recorded many times. V gene TRBV7-9 combines with J gene TRBJ2-3; D is undetermined. Germline V gene lookup returns CDR1 SEHNR and CDR2 FQNEAQ (reference sequence). The CDR3 totals 13 residues. V lost 5 bases and J 4 bases, leaving 10 bases between the germline ends. The CDR3 nucleotides are TGTGCCAGCAGCCCCGAGGCAGCAGATACGCAGTATTTT. It encodes CASSPEAADTQYF.